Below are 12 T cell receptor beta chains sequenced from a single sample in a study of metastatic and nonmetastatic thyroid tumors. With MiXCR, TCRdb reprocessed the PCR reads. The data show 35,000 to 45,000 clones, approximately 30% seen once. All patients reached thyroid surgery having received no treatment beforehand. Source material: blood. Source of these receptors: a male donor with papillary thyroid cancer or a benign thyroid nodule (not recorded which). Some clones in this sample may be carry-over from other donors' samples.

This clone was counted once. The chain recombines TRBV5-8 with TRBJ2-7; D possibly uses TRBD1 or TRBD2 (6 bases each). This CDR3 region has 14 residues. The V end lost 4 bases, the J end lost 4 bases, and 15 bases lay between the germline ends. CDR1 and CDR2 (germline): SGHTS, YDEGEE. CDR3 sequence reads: CASSRGGTLYEQYF. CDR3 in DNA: TGTGCCAGCAGCCGTGGCGGGACACTGTACGAGCAGTACTTC.

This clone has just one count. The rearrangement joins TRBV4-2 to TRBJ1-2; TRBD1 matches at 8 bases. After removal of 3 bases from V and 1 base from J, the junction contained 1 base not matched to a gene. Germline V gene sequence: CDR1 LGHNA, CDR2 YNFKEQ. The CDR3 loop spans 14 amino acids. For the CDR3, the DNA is TGTGCCAGCAGCCATGACAGGGGTAACTATGGCTACACCTTC. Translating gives CASSHDRGNYGYTF.

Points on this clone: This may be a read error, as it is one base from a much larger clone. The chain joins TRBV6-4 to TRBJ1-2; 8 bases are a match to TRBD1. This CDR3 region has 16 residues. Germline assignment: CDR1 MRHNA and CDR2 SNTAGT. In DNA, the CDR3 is TGTGCCAGCAGTGCCACCTCGACAGGGGATAACTATGGTTACACCTTC. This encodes CASSATSTGDNYGYTF.

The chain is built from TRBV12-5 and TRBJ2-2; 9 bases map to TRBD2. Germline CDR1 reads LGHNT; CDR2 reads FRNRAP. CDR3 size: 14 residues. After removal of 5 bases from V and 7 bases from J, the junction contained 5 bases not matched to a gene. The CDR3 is CASGPREGDGELFF. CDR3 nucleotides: TGTGCTAGTGGTCCGCGGGAGGGAGACGGGGAGCTGTTTTTT.

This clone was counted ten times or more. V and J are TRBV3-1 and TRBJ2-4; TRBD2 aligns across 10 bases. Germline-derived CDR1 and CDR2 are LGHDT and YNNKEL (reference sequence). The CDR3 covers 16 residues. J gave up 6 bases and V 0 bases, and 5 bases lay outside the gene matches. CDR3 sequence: CASSQDLAGVGNIQYF. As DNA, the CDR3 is TGTGCCAGCAGCCAAGACCTAGCGGGAGTCGGAAACATTCAGTACTTC.

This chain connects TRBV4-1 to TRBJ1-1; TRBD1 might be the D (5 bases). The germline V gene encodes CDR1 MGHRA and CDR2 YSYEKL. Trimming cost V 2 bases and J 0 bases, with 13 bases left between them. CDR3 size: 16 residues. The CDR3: CASSQQGWGLNTEAFF. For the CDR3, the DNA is TGCGCCAGCAGCCAACAGGGTTGGGGTCTGAACACTGAAGCTTTCTTT.

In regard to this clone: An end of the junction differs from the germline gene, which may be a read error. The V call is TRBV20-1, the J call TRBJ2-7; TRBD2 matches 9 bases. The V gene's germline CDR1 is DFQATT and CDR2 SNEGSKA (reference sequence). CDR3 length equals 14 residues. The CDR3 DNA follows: TGCAGTGCTCGAGAGGCTAGCGGGATCTACGAGCAGTACTTC. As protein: CSAREASGIYEQYF.

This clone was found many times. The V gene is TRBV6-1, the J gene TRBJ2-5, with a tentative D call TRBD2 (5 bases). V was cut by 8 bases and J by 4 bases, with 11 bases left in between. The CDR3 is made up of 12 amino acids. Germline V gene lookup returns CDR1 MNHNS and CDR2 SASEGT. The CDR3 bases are TGTGCCAGCGGCCGGGGTACAGAGACCCAGTACTTC. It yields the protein CASGRGTETQYF.

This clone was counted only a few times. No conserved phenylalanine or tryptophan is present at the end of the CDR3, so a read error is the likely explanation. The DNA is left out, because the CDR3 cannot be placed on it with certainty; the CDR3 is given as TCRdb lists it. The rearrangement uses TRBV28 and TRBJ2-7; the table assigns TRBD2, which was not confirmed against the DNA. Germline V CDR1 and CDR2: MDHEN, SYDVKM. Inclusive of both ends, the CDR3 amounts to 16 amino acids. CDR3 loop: CASSFGRGGSSYEHYS.

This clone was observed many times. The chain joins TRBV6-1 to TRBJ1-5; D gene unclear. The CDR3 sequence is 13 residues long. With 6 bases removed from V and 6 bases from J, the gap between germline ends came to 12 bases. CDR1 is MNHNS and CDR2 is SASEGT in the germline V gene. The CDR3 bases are TGTGCCAGCAGCCAAGTTCTGAGTCAGCCCCAGCATTTT. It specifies CASSQVLSQPQHF.

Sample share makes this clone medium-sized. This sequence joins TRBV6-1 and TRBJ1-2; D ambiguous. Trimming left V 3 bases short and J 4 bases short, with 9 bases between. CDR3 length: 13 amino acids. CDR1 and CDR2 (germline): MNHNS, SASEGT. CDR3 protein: CASSDGPGYGYTF. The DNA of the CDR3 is TGTGCCAGCAGTGACGGACCGGGCTATGGCTACACCTTC.

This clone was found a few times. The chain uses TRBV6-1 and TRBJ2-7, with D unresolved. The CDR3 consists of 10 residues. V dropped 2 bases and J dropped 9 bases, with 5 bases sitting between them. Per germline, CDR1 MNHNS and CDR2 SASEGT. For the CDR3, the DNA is TGTGCCAGCAGTGAATTTCCGCAGTACTTC. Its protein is CASSEFPQYF.